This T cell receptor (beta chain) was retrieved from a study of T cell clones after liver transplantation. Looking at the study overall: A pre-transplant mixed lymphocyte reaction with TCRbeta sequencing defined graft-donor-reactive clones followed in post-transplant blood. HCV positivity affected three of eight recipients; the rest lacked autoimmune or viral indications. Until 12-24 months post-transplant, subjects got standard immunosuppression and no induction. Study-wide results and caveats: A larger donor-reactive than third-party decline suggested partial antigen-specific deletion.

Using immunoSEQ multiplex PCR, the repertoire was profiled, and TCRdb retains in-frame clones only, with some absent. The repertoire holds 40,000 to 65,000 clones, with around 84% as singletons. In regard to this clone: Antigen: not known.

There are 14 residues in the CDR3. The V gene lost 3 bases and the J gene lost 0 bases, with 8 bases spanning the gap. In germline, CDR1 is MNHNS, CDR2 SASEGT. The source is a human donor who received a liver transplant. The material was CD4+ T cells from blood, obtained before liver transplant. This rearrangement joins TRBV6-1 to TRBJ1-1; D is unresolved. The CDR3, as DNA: TGTGCCAGCAGTGAGGGAGTGGTGAACACTGAAGCTTTCTTT. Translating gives CASSEGVVNTEAFF.